A selection of T cell receptor beta chains follows, all from one sample in a study of T cell repertoires in cytomegalovirus infection. TCRdb reprocessed the reads via MiXCR and lists one record per CDR3 protein. The repertoire holds 560,000 or so distinct CDR3 sequences, approximately 15% seen once, with 20% to 30% in the top ten. Sample: CD8+ T cells from PBMCs. These receptors were collected from a human donor in good health (CMV status not recorded). Some clones in this sample may be carry-over from other donors' samples. Both conserved end residues are part of each CDR3. A D gene is named only where the DNA matches it firmly. Size is stated for part of the rows, as once, few or many counts, or as a class when the clone is expanded.

d_gene: TRBD1
j_gene: TRBJ1-5
v_gene: TRBV19
abundance: NA
CDR3nt: TGTGCCAGAACAACAGGGGAAAATCAGCCCCAGCATTTT
CDR3aa: CARTTGENQPQHF

d_gene: NA
j_gene: TRBJ2-7
v_gene: TRBV7-9
abundance: many
CDR3nt: TGTGCCAGCAGCCCGACGGGGGTGGTCTACGAGCAGTACTTC
CDR3aa: CASSPTGVVYEQYF

d_gene: TRBD2
j_gene: TRBJ2-1
v_gene: TRBV12-3/TRBV12-4
abundance: many
CDR3nt: TGTGCCAGCAGTTCGGGGGGGGCAAATGAGCAGTTCTTC
CDR3aa: CASSSGGANEQFF

d_gene: NA
j_gene: TRBJ1-5
v_gene: TRBV19
abundance: many
CDR3nt: TGTGCCAGTAGTATAGTACAGTATAGCAATCAGCCCCAGCATTTT
CDR3aa: CASSIVQYSNQPQHF

d_gene: TRBD1
j_gene: TRBJ2-7
v_gene: TRBV4-1
abundance: NA
CDR3nt: TGCGCCAGCAGCCAAGGGGGACAGACTTACGAGCAGTACTTC
CDR3aa: CASSQGGQTYEQYF

d_gene: NA
j_gene: TRBJ1-1
v_gene: TRBV27
abundance: NA
CDR3nt: TGTGCCAGCAGTCAGGGACTCGGGAACACTGAAGCTTTCTTT
CDR3aa: CASSQGLGNTEAFF

d_gene: NA
j_gene: TRBJ1-5
v_gene: TRBV6-2/TRBV6-3
abundance: NA
CDR3nt: TGTGCCAGCAGTTACTCGAGCTCTGGAGGGACGGATAGCAATCAGCCCCAGCATTTT
CDR3aa: CASSYSSSGGTDSNQPQHF

d_gene: NA
j_gene: TRBJ2-7
v_gene: TRBV7-9
abundance: many
CDR3nt: TGTGCCAGCAGCTTGGAGGCAGGGTCCTACGAGCAGTACTTC
CDR3aa: CASSLEAGSYEQYF

d_gene: NA
j_gene: TRBJ1-2
v_gene: TRBV4-1
abundance: few
CDR3nt: TGCGCCAGCAGCCAAGGGTTAGCAGCTACTAACTATGGCTACACCTTC
CDR3aa: CASSQGLAATNYGYTF

d_gene: NA
j_gene: TRBJ2-5
v_gene: TRBV2
abundance: NA
CDR3nt: TGTGCCAGTAGATCCCCGACAGCGAAGTACCAAGAGACCCAGTACTTC
CDR3aa: CASRSPTAKYQETQYF

d_gene: NA
j_gene: TRBJ2-3
v_gene: TRBV5-5
abundance: many
CDR3nt: TGTGCCAGCAGCTGGGGACCGGGGGATACGCAGTATTTT
CDR3aa: CASSWGPGDTQYF

d_gene: TRBD1
j_gene: TRBJ2-1
v_gene: TRBV27
abundance: few
CDR3nt: TGTGCCAGCAGTAGGGACAAGGGGGCACGGAATGAGCAGTTCTTC
CDR3aa: CASSRDKGARNEQFF

d_gene: NA
j_gene: TRBJ1-5
v_gene: TRBV25-1
abundance: few
CDR3nt: TGTGCCAGCAGTGACGATGGCGCGGGGAAGTGGCCCCAGCATTTT
CDR3aa: CASSDDGAGKWPQHF

d_gene: NA
j_gene: TRBJ2-7
v_gene: TRBV4-1
abundance: NA
CDR3nt: TGCGCCAGCAGCCAATCCTACCGGAGGGGCCGGACCTACGAGCAGTACTTC
CDR3aa: CASSQSYRRGRTYEQYF

d_gene: TRBD1
j_gene: TRBJ1-5
v_gene: TRBV30
abundance: few
CDR3nt: TGTGCCTGGAGTGTTGCAGGGGGACAGCCCCAGCATTTT
CDR3aa: CAWSVAGGQPQHF

d_gene: NA
j_gene: TRBJ2-2
v_gene: TRBV30
abundance: many
CDR3nt: TGTGCCTGGAGTCTTGCCGCCGGGGAGCTGTTTTTT
CDR3aa: CAWSLAAGELFF

d_gene: NA
j_gene: TRBJ1-2
v_gene: TRBV29-1
abundance: few
CDR3nt: TGCAGCGTTGAGTCGCCGGGAACCTACTATGGCTACACCTTC
CDR3aa: CSVESPGTYYGYTF

d_gene: NA
j_gene: TRBJ2-3
v_gene: TRBV28
abundance: few
CDR3nt: TGTGCCAGCAGGAAGGAGGGCCCAGATACGCAGTATTTT
CDR3aa: CASRKEGPDTQYF

d_gene: NA
j_gene: TRBJ1-6
v_gene: TRBV14
abundance: NA
CDR3nt: TGTGCCAGCAGCCCGGGACCGAGATATAATTCACCCCTCCACTTT
CDR3aa: CASSPGPRYNSPLHF

d_gene: TRBD2
j_gene: TRBJ2-7
v_gene: TRBV6-1
abundance: few
CDR3nt: TGTGCCAGCAGGAAACTAGCGGCGAGCTCCTACGAGCAGTACTTC
CDR3aa: CASRKLAASSYEQYF

d_gene: NA
j_gene: TRBJ2-1
v_gene: TRBV14
abundance: NA
CDR3nt: TGTGCCAGCAGCCAGCTAACAGGAGCCTCCTACAATGAGCAGTTCTTC
CDR3aa: CASSQLTGASYNEQFF

d_gene: NA
j_gene: TRBJ2-1
v_gene: TRBV5-4
abundance: many
CDR3nt: TGTGCCAGCAGCACCGGGCAGTACAATGAGCAGTTCTTC
CDR3aa: CASSTGQYNEQFF

d_gene: TRBD1
j_gene: TRBJ1-2
v_gene: TRBV7-8
abundance: many
CDR3nt: TGTGCCAGCAGCGCCCCTTCTGACAGGGACTATGGCTACACCTTC
CDR3aa: CASSAPSDRDYGYTF

d_gene: NA
j_gene: TRBJ1-1
v_gene: TRBV7-8
abundance: many
CDR3nt: TGTGCCAGCAATCTCCACAGGGTGGGGGACACTGAAGCTTTCTTT
CDR3aa: CASNLHRVGDTEAFF

d_gene: TRBD1
j_gene: TRBJ2-1
v_gene: TRBV7-6
abundance: many
CDR3nt: TGTGCCAGCAGCCCCAGAGGGGGCAGTTTAGCCTACAATGAGCAGTTCTTC
CDR3aa: CASSPRGGSLAYNEQFF

d_gene: NA
j_gene: TRBJ2-1
v_gene: TRBV27
abundance: few
CDR3nt: TGTGCCAGCAGTATCGGGACTCCCAATGAGCAGTTCTTC
CDR3aa: CASSIGTPNEQFF

d_gene: NA
j_gene: TRBJ1-5
v_gene: TRBV19
abundance: NA
CDR3nt: TGTGCCAGTAGTATGCGGACAGCTAATAGCAATCAGCCCCAGCATTTT
CDR3aa: CASSMRTANSNQPQHF

d_gene: NA
j_gene: TRBJ1-1
v_gene: TRBV6-1
abundance: many
CDR3nt: TGTGCCAGCAGCATCACAGGGTGGTACACTGAAGCTTTCTTT
CDR3aa: CASSITGWYTEAFF

d_gene: NA
j_gene: TRBJ2-3
v_gene: TRBV9
abundance: NA
CDR3nt: TGTGCCACCTCTGTTAGCGGAGGCGGAACAGATACGCAGTATTTT
CDR3aa: CATSVSGGGTDTQYF

d_gene: NA
j_gene: TRBJ2-7
v_gene: TRBV12-3/TRBV12-4
abundance: many
CDR3nt: TGTGCCAGCAGTTCGAACAGGGTCTACGAGCAGTACTTC
CDR3aa: CASSSNRVYEQYF

d_gene: TRBD1
j_gene: TRBJ1-5
v_gene: TRBV19
abundance: many
CDR3nt: TGTGCCAGTAGTCTAATCCGGGACAGGGCTCAGCCCCAGCATTTT
CDR3aa: CASSLIRDRAQPQHF

d_gene: NA
j_gene: TRBJ2-5
v_gene: TRBV5-3
abundance: NA
CDR3nt: TGTGCCAGCAGCTATGACAGACAAGAGACCCAGTACTTC
CDR3aa: CASSYDRQETQYF

d_gene: NA
j_gene: TRBJ2-3
v_gene: TRBV7-2
abundance: many
CDR3nt: TGTGCCAGCAGTCGCTGGGTGGGGAACACAGATACGCAGTATTTT
CDR3aa: CASSRWVGNTDTQYF

d_gene: NA
j_gene: TRBJ2-1
v_gene: TRBV28
abundance: many
CDR3nt: TGTGCCAGCAGTTTTCGACCAAGCTCCTACAATGAGCAGTTCTTC
CDR3aa: CASSFRPSSYNEQFF

d_gene: TRBD2
j_gene: TRBJ2-7
v_gene: TRBV7-6
abundance: NA
CDR3nt: TGTGCCAGCAGCTTAGGTGCGGGACTAGCTCCTTCTAGCGAGCAGTACTTC
CDR3aa: CASSLGAGLAPSSEQYF

d_gene: TRBD2
j_gene: TRBJ2-7
v_gene: TRBV7-9
abundance: many
CDR3nt: TGTGCCAGCAGCATTCCGGGACTAGAAGACGAGCAGTACTTC
CDR3aa: CASSIPGLEDEQYF

d_gene: NA
j_gene: TRBJ1-5
v_gene: TRBV20-1
abundance: few
CDR3nt: TGCAGTGCTAGAGCTGGGGGAAATCAGCCCCAGCATTTT
CDR3aa: CSARAGGNQPQHF

d_gene: NA
j_gene: TRBJ1-3
v_gene: TRBV6-6
abundance: few
CDR3nt: TGTGCCAGCAGTTACGGAGGAAACACCATATATTTT
CDR3aa: CASSYGGNTIYF

d_gene: TRBD2
j_gene: TRBJ2-3
v_gene: TRBV20-1
abundance: NA
CDR3nt: TGCAGTGCTAGCAGCCACTTATTGTCTAGCGGGGTCACAGATACGCAGTATTTT
CDR3aa: CSASSHLLSSGVTDTQYF